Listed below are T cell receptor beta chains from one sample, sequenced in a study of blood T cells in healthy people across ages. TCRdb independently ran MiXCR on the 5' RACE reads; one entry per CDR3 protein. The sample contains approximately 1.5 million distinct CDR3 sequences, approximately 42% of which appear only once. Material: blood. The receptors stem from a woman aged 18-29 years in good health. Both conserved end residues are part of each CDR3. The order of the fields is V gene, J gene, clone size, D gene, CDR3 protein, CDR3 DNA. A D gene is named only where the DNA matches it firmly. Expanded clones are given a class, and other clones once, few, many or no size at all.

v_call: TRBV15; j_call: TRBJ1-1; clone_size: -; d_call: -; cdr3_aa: CATSSTGFTEAFF; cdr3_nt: TGTGCCACCAGCAGCACGGGGTTCACTGAAGCTTTCTTT
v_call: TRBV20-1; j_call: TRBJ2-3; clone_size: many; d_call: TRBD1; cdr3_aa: CSARRDRAYTDTQYF; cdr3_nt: TGCAGTGCTAGGAGGGACAGGGCCTACACAGATACGCAGTATTTT
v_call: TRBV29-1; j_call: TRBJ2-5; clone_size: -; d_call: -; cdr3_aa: CSVERGWTQYF; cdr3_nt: TGCAGCGTTGAAAGAGGTTGGACCCAGTACTTC
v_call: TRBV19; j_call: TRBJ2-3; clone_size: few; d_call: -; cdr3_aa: CASSSRAADTQYF; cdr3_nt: TGTGCCAGTAGTTCCAGGGCTGCAGATACGCAGTATTTT
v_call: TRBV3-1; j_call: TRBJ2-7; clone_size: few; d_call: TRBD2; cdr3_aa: CASRVAGSGNEQYF; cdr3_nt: TGTGCCAGCAGGGTAGCGGGATCCGGAAACGAGCAGTACTTC
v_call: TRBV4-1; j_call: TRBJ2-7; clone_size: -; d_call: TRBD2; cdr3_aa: CASSQDGLAGGGDIYEQYF; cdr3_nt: TGCGCCAGCAGCCAAGATGGGCTAGCGGGTGGCGGGGATATCTACGAGCAGTACTTC
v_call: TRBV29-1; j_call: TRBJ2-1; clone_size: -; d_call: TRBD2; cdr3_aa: CSVKRVAGEEGNEQFF; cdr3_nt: TGCAGCGTTAAACGGGTAGCGGGAGAGGAAGGCAATGAGCAGTTCTTC
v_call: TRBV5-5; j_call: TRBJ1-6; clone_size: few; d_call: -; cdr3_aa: CASSMDSYYNSPLHF; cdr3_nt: TGTGCCAGCAGCATGGACAGTTACTATAATTCACCCCTCCACTTT
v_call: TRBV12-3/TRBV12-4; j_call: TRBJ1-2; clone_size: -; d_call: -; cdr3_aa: CASSYMGGFYGYTF; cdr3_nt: TGTGCCAGCAGCTACATGGGGGGTTTCTATGGCTACACCTTC
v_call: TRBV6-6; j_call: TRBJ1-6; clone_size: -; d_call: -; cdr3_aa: CASSYSDLSSYNSPLHF; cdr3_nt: TGTGCCAGCAGTTACTCGGACTTGAGCTCCTATAATTCACCCCTCCACTTT
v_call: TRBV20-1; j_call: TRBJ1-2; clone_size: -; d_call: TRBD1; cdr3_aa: CSATGQGRSYGYTF; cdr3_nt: TGCAGTGCTACAGGACAGGGGCGATCCTATGGCTACACCTTC
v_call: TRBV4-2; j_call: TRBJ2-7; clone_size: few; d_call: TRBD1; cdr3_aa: CASSQDRDRGHYEQYF; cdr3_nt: TGTGCCAGCAGCCAAGACCGGGACAGGGGGCATTACGAGCAGTACTTC
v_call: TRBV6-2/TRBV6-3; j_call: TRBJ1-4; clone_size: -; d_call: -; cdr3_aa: CASGGNSGNEKLFF; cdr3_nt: TGTGCCAGCGGCGGGAACAGCGGGAATGAAAAACTGTTTTTT
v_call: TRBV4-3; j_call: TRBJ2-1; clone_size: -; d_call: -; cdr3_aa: CANSQEGSGSYNEQFF; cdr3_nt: TGCGCCAACAGCCAAGAGGGCAGCGGAAGTTACAATGAGCAGTTCTTC
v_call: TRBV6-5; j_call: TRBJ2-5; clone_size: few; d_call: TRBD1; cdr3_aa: CASSYGTEKETQYF; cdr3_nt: TGTGCCAGCAGTTATGGGACAGAAAAAGAGACCCAGTACTTC
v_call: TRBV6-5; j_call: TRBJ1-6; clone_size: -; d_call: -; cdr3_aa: CASTPFDNNSPLHF; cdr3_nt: TGTGCCAGCACCCCCTTCGACAATAATTCACCCCTCCACTTT
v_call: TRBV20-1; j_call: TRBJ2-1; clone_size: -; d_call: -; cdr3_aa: CSASVGGRPFF; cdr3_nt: TGCAGTGCTAGCGTAGGTGGTAGGCCGTTCTTC
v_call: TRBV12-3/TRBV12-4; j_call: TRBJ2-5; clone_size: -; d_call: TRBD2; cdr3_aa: CASSTGTSGGSYQETQYF; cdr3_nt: TGTGCCAGCAGTACTGGGACTAGCGGTGGTTCGTACCAAGAGACCCAGTACTTC